Only one count was recorded for the clone carrying this TCR beta chain. Its cognate antigen is unknown. These data belong to a study of T cell responses to AZD1222 COVID-19 vaccine. General study results and limits: Among AZD1222 vaccinees, only 5 to 7 were seropositive at baseline. Clonal diversity was possibly underestimated; the donors were predominantly white British and more often female. In all cases, repertoires were sampled only after the peak T cell response.

The repertoire was sequenced with immunoSEQ multiplex PCR; TCRdb's copy has only in-frame clones and lacks some. The sample has around 150,000 clones, over 85% seen once. The CDR3 totals 15 residues. The J segment lost 9 bases and the V segment lost 4 bases, leaving 12 bases of the junction unmatched. Germline V CDR1 and CDR2: SGHVS, FNYEAQ. The clonotype comes from an adult in good health. The sequenced sample was peripheral blood, obtained on day 0 of AZD1222 vaccination. The J gene is TRBJ2-5, the V gene TRBV7-6; 9 bases map to TRBD1. The CDR3, as DNA: TGTGCCAGCAGCTCGACGAGGACAGGGGTTGTGGCCCAGTACTTC. Its protein product is CASSSTRTGVVAQYF. The variable domain in full, with the rest retrieved from reference TRBV7-6 and TRBJ2-5, is GAGVSQSPRYKVTKRGQDVALRCDPISGHVSLYWYRQALGQGPEFLTYFNYEAQQDKSGLPNDRFSAERPEGSISTLTIQRTEQRDSAMYRCASSSTRTGVVAQYFGPGTRLLVL.